This is a list of T cell receptor beta chains from one sample in a study of memory CD4+ T cells and cytomegalovirus serostatus. Method: immunoSEQ multiplex PCR; TCRdb's copy keeps in-frame clones and lacks some. The table has approximately 60,000 clones, 70% to 80% seen once. The sequenced sample consisted of memory CD4+ T cells from blood. These receptors were collected from an adult in good health and CMV-seropositive. Each CDR3 is given with its conserved first and last residue. The D gene is left open where the match is weak. Clone size is given for some rows only: seen once, a few or many times, or a class if the clone is expanded.

d_call j_call v_call clone_size cdr3_length cdr3_nt cdr3_aa
TRBD1 TRBJ2-5 TRBV28 . 15 TGTGCCAGCAGTGAGCCGGGACAGGGGTGGGAGACCCAGTACTTC CASSEPGQGWETQYF
. TRBJ2-3 TRBV6-6 . 14 TGTGCCAGCAGTCCAGCCACTAAAGGAGATACGCAGTATTTT CASSPATKGDTQYF
. TRBJ1-4 TRBV7-9 . 15 TGTGCCAGCAGCGGCGCACGTGGGTTGGGTGAAAAACTGTTTTTT CASSGARGLGEKLFF
TRBD2 TRBJ2-1 TRBV4-3 . 16 TGCGCCAGCAGCCAAGGGAAAGCTAGCGGGAGGGATGAGCAGTTCTTC CASSQGKASGRDEQFF
TRBD2 TRBJ2-1 TRBV30 . 14 TGTGCCTGGGGTGGGACTAGCGGGTTCTATGAGCAGTTCTTC CAWGGTSGFYEQFF
TRBD2 TRBJ2-1 TRBV9 . 16 TGTGCCAGCAGCGCAGACGGGAGGGCCTCCTACAATGAGCAGTTCTTC CASSADGRASYNEQFF
. TRBJ2-1 TRBV7-2 once 13 TGTGCCAGCAGCTTAGTTTGGAACAATGAGCAGTTCTTC CASSLVWNNEQFF
. TRBJ1-2 TRBV6-5 . 15 TGTGCCAGCAGTTACTCGGCTGCAGGGGCAGGTGGCTACACCTTC CASSYSAAGAGGYTF
. TRBJ2-7 TRBV28 few 11 TGTGCCAGCAGCGTCGGTTACGAGCAGTACTTC CASSVGYEQYF
TRBD1 TRBJ2-5 TRBV10-1 few 14 TGCGCCAGCAGTGAGGAGGGGGCCTTGGAGACCCAGTACTTC CASSEEGALETQYF
. TRBJ1-5 TRBV6-1 few 13 TGTGCCAGCAGTGAAACGGCCTCCGTGCCCCAGCATTTT CASSETASVPQHF
. TRBJ1-2 TRBV14 few 15 TGTGCCAGCAGTCTTACCGGGGAGAGGGGGAATGGCTACACCTTC CASSLTGERGNGYTF
. TRBJ1-5 TRBV7-8 . 16 TGTGCCAGCAGCTTGCGTATCGGACAAAAGGGGCAGCCCCAGCATTTT CASSLRIGQKGQPQHF
. TRBJ1-5 TRBV15 . 15 TGTGCCACCAGCAGTACGACCTCGCGTAATCAGCCCCAGCATTTT CATSSTTSRNQPQHF
. TRBJ2-1 TRBV6-1 . 15 TGTGCCAGCGATGCAGAGGGAAGCTCCTACAATGAGCAGTTCTTC CASDAEGSSYNEQFF
TRBD2 TRBJ2-1 TRBV15 . 21 TGTGCCACCAGCAGAGATTTGAATCTGGCGGGAGGGTTACTATCTTACAATGAGCAGTTCTTC CATSRDLNLAGGLLSYNEQFF
. TRBJ1-2 TRBV4-3 . 15 TGCGCCAGCAGCCACTTTTTGAGTGAAGGGCCTGGCTACACCTTC CASSHFLSEGPGYTF
. TRBJ2-1 TRBV11-3 . 14 TGTGCCAGCAGCCACCGGCGGGGACACAATGAGCAGTTCTTC CASSHRRGHNEQFF
TRBD1 TRBJ2-1 TRBV28 . 14 TGTGCCAGCAGTACAGGGGGCCTTCACAATGAGCAGTTCTTC CASSTGGLHNEQFF
. TRBJ2-7 TRBV4-2 . 17 TGTGCCAGCAGCCAAGCTGGTTGGTCTAGCCGCTCCTACGAGCAGTACTTC CASSQAGWSSRSYEQYF
TRBD2 TRBJ2-7 TRBV9 . 14 TGTGCCAGCAGCCTCCGACTAGCGGGAGACGAGCAGTACTTC CASSLRLAGDEQYF
. TRBJ2-2 TRBV5-1 . 16 TGCGCCAGCAGCTTGGCGTCTAGGGGGAACACCGGGGAGCTGTTTTTT CASSLASRGNTGELFF
. TRBJ1-4 TRBV4-3 . 16 TGCGCCAGCAGCCAAAGGGCCCGCCCCGAACATGAAAAACTGTTTTTT CASSQRARPEHEKLFF
. TRBJ1-1 TRBV5-1 . 17 TGCGCCAGCAGCTTGGGACAGGTGGGGGGAATGAACACTGAAGCTTTCTTT CASSLGQVGGMNTEAFF
. TRBJ2-1 TRBV11-2 . 13 TGTGCCAGCAGATATGACAGCGAGGCAGACGGATTCTTC CASRYDSEADGFF
. TRBJ2-5 TRBV18 . 13 TGTGCCAGCTCATCCGGGGCTCAAGAGACCCAGTACTTC CASSSGAQETQYF
. TRBJ2-5 TRBV7-9 . 17 TGTGCCAGCAGCTCAAAACGAAGGGAACAGACCCAGGAGACCCAGTACTTC CASSSKRREQTQETQYF
. TRBJ2-3 TRBV19 medium-sized 13 TGTGCCAGTAGTAGCGAAGTCACAGATACGCAGTATTTT CASSSEVTDTQYF
. TRBJ1-3 TRBV28 . 14 TGTGCCAGCAGATGGGGGGCGTCCGGAAACACCATATATTTT CASRWGASGNTIYF
. TRBJ1-3 TRBV11-2 . 17 TGTGCCAGCAGCACCTACCGACAGAAAAACTCTGGAAACACCATATATTTT CASSTYRQKNSGNTIYF
. TRBJ1-1 TRBV30 . 17 TGTGCCTGGAGTGGGACCGTAAGGGGGGTGCAGAACACTGAAGCTTTCTTT CAWSGTVRGVQNTEAFF
. TRBJ2-3 TRBV4-3 . 16 TGCGCCAGCAGCCAAGTGGCTAGCCCAATCACAGATACGCAGTATTTT CASSQVASPITDTQYF
. TRBJ2-3 TRBV2 . 13 TGTGCCAGCAGACAAAGGGGCACAGATACGCAGTATTTT CASRQRGTDTQYF
. TRBJ2-3 TRBV11-2 . 14 TGTGCCAGCAGCTTAGACCTGCGCACAGATACGCAGTATTTT CASSLDLRTDTQYF
. TRBJ2-2 TRBV19 . 15 TGTGCCAGTAGAGCCCAATCCGGAGCCACCGGGGAGCTGTTTTTT CASRAQSGATGELFF
TRBD1 TRBJ1-4 TRBV19 . 16 TGTGCCAGTAGTATGAACAGGGGTGCCACTAATGAAAAACTGTTTTTT CASSMNRGATNEKLFF
. TRBJ1-3 TRBV6-6 . 14 TGTGCCAGCAGTTACGCTTACTCTGGAAACACCATATATTTT CASSYAYSGNTIYF
. TRBJ1-5 TRBV4-2 few 18 TGTGCCAGCAGCCAAGTACCAGATTTTTCAAATAGCAATCAGCCCCAGCATTTT CASSQVPDFSNSNQPQHF
TRBD1 TRBJ2-1 TRBV7-2 . 16 TGTGCCAGCAGCCGACAGGGGGCAGGTTCCTACAATGAGCAGTTCTTC CASSRQGAGSYNEQFF
TRBD1 TRBJ1-1 TRBV7-2 . 16 TGTGCCAGCAGCTCTGGACAGGGGAGAGGGAACACTGAAGCTTTCTTT CASSSGQGRGNTEAFF
. TRBJ1-5 TRBV6-5 . 15 TGTGCCAGCAGTCGAAACAGGGAGAGCAATCAGCCCCAGCATTTT CASSRNRESNQPQHF
TRBD1 TRBJ1-4 TRBV18 once 16 TGTGCCAGCTCACCAGGCACCGGGACAGGGAATGAAAAACTGTTTTTT CASSPGTGTGNEKLFF
. TRBJ1-1 TRBV6-5 few 12 TGTGCCAGCACCTCGGGGAACACTGAAGCTTTCTTT CASTSGNTEAFF
. TRBJ1-1 TRBV6-5 once 15 TGTGCCAGCAGACGGATCGGGGGCGCGGACACTGAAGCTTTCTTT CASRRIGGADTEAFF
. TRBJ2-1 TRBV7-2 . 16 TGTGCCAGCAGCCTAATGGGGGAACCCGCCCAGGGGGAGCAGTTCTTC CASSLMGEPAQGEQFF